This TCR beta chain stems from a study of T cells in Graves' hyperthyroidism and ophthalmopathy. Study conclusions and caveats: Most thyroid clonotypes expanded above 0.001 appeared in blood too.

The CDR3 spans 17 residues. Germline CDR1 reads SGHRS; CDR2 reads YFSETQ. The J segment lost 4 bases and the V segment lost 3 bases, leaving 5 bases of the junction unmatched. Concerning this clonotype itself: Its specificity is not known.

RNA transcripts served as the template for amplifying TCR beta CDR3 regions. The HTBI set primed first-round TCR CDR3 RT-PCR. TCRdb analysed the multiplex PCR reads with MiXCR anew, one entry per CDR3 protein. Of roughly 570,000 distinct CDR3 sequences in the sample, about 45% are singletons; the top ten hold around 20%. Each diagnosis was grounded in clinical symptoms, serum thyroxine and TRAb, thyroid ultrasound, and orbital computed tomography. This rearrangement joins TRBV5-1 to TRBJ2-6, with TRBD1 matching 12 bases. The source material was peripheral blood or thyroid tissue (not recorded which). The sequence was collected from an adult woman with Graves' disease, either hyperthyroidism or ophthalmopathy (not recorded which). CDR3 nucleotide sequence: TGCGCCAGCAGCTCGGGACAGGGGGCGCAAGGGGCCAACGTCCTGACTTTC. Residues: CASSSGQGAQGANVLTF.